Presented here are 20 T cell receptor beta chains from one specimen sequenced in a study of T cell responses to AZD1222 COVID-19 vaccine. The table came from immunoSEQ multiplex PCR; TCRdb's copy has only in-frame clones and leaves some out. Altogether under 130,000 clones are present, 80% to 90% being singletons, with the ten largest covering approximately 22%. The sample here was peripheral blood, taken on day 0 of AZD1222 vaccination. These TCRs come from an adult in good health.

The CDR3 nucleotides read TGCGCCAGCAGCCAAGGAATACCCAGGGGCGATGAGCAGTTCTTC. Translated: CASSQGIPRGDEQFF. The chain is built from TRBV4-3 and TRBJ2-1; possible D gene TRBD1, 6 bases. Trimming cost V 1 base and J 8 bases, with 15 bases left between them. The CDR3 has 15 amino acids. CDR1 is LGHNA and CDR2 is YSLEER in the germline V gene.

The V gene is TRBV7-2, the J gene TRBJ2-3; no definite D call. Germline lookup yields CDR1 SGHTA and CDR2 FQGNSA. V shed 5 bases and J shed 0 bases, with 9 bases lying between them. This CDR3 contains 14 residues. CDR3 DNA: TGTGCCAGCAGCCCTACCACTAGCACAGATACGCAGTATTTT. This encodes CASSPTTSTDTQYF.

The chain uses TRBV28 and TRBJ2-7; 7 bases are a match to TRBD1. Trimming took 7 bases from V and 2 from J; bases not matched to a gene: 11. CDR1 MDHEN and CDR2 SYDVKM come from the germline V gene. The CDR3 spans 15 residues. The CDR3 loop reads CASTQIRDSTYEQYF. CDR3 coding DNA: TGTGCCAGCACCCAAATCCGGGACAGCACCTACGAGCAGTACTTC.

V and J are TRBV6-6 and TRBJ2-7; D gene ambiguous. The CDR3 consists of 11 residues. V was trimmed by 4 bases and J by 2 bases, leaving 3 bases between them. Germline CDR1 and CDR2: MNHNY and SVGAGI (reference sequence). CDR3 region: CASSSTYEQYF. The CDR3 DNA is TGTGCCAGCAGTTCGACCTACGAGCAGTACTTC.

This chain uses TRBV27 with TRBJ1-6; 7 bases are a match to TRBD1. Germline V gene sequence: CDR1 MNHEY, CDR2 SMNVEV (reference sequence). This CDR3 region has 15 residues. The trim removed 1 base at V and 7 bases at J, leaving 4 bases unmatched. The CDR3: CASSLYDRANSPLHF. Here the CDR3 DNA reads TGTGCCAGCAGTTTATATGACAGGGCAAATTCACCCCTCCACTTT.

This chain joins TRBV24-1 and TRBJ2-7, with D possibly being TRBD1 (5 bases). Germline loops: CDR1 KGHDR, CDR2 SFDVKD. This CDR3 spans 14 amino acids. Trimming stripped 4 bases from V and 3 bases from J, with 12 bases between. The CDR3, as DNA: TGTGCCACCAGTGAACCGGACACCTTCTACGAGCAGTACTTC. It codes for CATSEPDTFYEQYF.

This clone was picked up one time. This sequence joins TRBV19 and TRBJ1-3; no reliable D call. V was clipped by 3 bases and J by 1 base, with 7 bases between them. The CDR3 has 14 amino acids. Germline V gene lookup returns CDR1 LNHDA and CDR2 SQIVND (reference sequence). CDR3 coding DNA: TGTGCCAGTAGTATTTTCGGTTCTGGAAACACCATATATTTT. The encoded protein is CASSIFGSGNTIYF.

The genes are TRBV5-8 and TRBJ1-2; 9 bases are a match to TRBD1. CDR1 is SGHTS and CDR2 is YDEGEE in the germline V gene. The CDR3 sequence is 14 residues long. V shed 4 bases and J 4 bases; nucleotides not matched to a gene: 5. CDR3 coding DNA: TGTGCCAGCAGCCGTACAGGGGGCAGCTATGGCTACACCTTC. As protein: CASSRTGGSYGYTF.

The gene calls are TRBV5-6 and TRBJ2-5; the match to TRBD2 covers 11 bases. This CDR3 is built from 16 residues. Germline CDR1 reads SGHDT; CDR2 reads YYEEEE. V shed 3 bases, J shed 2 bases, and the junction held 6 bases outside the gene matches. The CDR3 DNA is TGTGCCAGCAGCTCATCTAGCGGGGGGTTACAAGAGACCCAGTACTTC. Its protein product is CASSSSSGGLQETQYF.

This clone was detected once. The chain uses TRBV12-5 and TRBJ1-2; D remains ambiguous. Germline V gene sequence: CDR1 LGHNT, CDR2 FRNRAP. This CDR3 is built from 13 residues. The V gene lost 1 base and the J gene lost 4 bases, with 7 bases spanning the gap. The CDR3 nucleotides are TGTGCTAGTGGTTTGGAAACCTTCTATGGCTACACCTTC. This codes for CASGLETFYGYTF.

The chain uses TRBV6-2 or TRBV6-3 and TRBJ1-1; possibly TRBD1 for D (5 bases). The ends were cut back, 3 bases at V and 11 bases at J, with 13 bases in the middle. Germline V gene sequence: CDR1 MNHEY, CDR2 SVGEGT. The length of the CDR3 is 12 residues. CDR3 sequence reads: CASSYKGTRAFF. The CDR3 nucleotides are TGTGCCAGCAGTTATAAAGGGACTAGGGCTTTCTTT.

The genes are TRBV30 and TRBJ2-7; the match to TRBD1 covers 7 bases. The ends lost 2 bases at V and 5 bases at J; junction bases unmatched: 6. Germline values: CDR1 GTSNPN, CDR2 SVGIG (reference sequence). The CDR3 sequence is 13 residues long. The CDR3 sequence is CAWSQAGGDEQYF. The CDR3 bases are TGTGCCTGGAGTCAGGCAGGGGGTGACGAGCAGTACTTC.

This clone was recorded once. This chain links TRBV16 with TRBJ1-1; 8 bases are a match to TRBD1. Trimming took 4 bases from V and 5 from J; bases not matched to a gene: 12. Germline V lookup: CDR1 KGHSY, CDR2 FQNENV. The CDR3 runs 16 residues. The CDR3 here is CASSPTTGARVTEAFF. For the CDR3, the DNA is TGTGCCAGCAGCCCTACGACAGGGGCGCGCGTTACTGAAGCTTTCTTT.

The CDR3 DNA reads TGCGCCAGCAGTCCCAGGGGCCCGGAGGATAACACCGGGGAGCTGTTTTTT. Its protein is CASSPRGPEDNTGELFF. The chain combines TRBV10-1 with TRBJ2-2, with D possibly matching TRBD1 (6 bases). The germline V gene has CDR1 WNHNN and CDR2 SYGVQD (reference sequence). The CDR3 length is 17 residues. With 5 bases removed from V and 2 bases from J, the gap between germline ends came to 18 bases.

J is TRBJ2-1 and V is TRBV10-3; perhaps TRBD2 as D (5 bases). With 4 bases removed from V and 8 bases from J, the gap between germline ends came to 24 bases. This CDR3 comprises 17 residues. Germline CDR1 and CDR2: ENHRY and SYGVKD. The CDR3 sequence is CAISGAGRLRAEDEQFF. CDR3 coding DNA: TGTGCCATCAGTGGCGCTGGGAGACTAAGGGCTGAGGATGAGCAGTTCTTC.

The chain uses TRBV7-2 and TRBJ2-1; D could derive from TRBD1 or TRBD2 (5 bases each). The CDR3 runs 15 residues. Trimming removed 5 bases at V and 4 bases at J, with 15 bases between. CDR1 SGHTA and CDR2 FQGNSA come from the germline V gene. The CDR3 coding sequence is TGTGCCAGCAGCCTCTCAACGGGGCCATACAATGAGCAGTTCTTC. Amino acids: CASSLSTGPYNEQFF.

The chain is built from TRBV27 and TRBJ2-7, with TRBD1 matching 10 bases. The germline V gene encodes CDR1 MNHEY and CDR2 SMNVEV (reference sequence). Losses at the gene ends were 6 bases for V and 3 bases for J; bases not matched to a gene: 17. The CDR3 is 18 residues long. The CDR3 DNA is TGTGCCAGCAGGACTACGGGACAGGGGAGTTTTAACGACTACGAGCAGTACTTC. Translated, it gives CASRTTGQGSFNDYEQYF.

To note about this clone: Other DNA sequences within the sample encode an identical CDR3. The chain has TRBV12-3 or TRBV12-4 and TRBJ2-5, with D uncertain. This CDR3 has 11 amino acids. V lost 3 bases, J lost 4 bases, and 3 bases lay in between. CDR3 protein: CASSFSETQYF. DNA of the CDR3: TGTGCCAGCAGTTTTTCAGAGACCCAGTACTTC.

The rearrangement uses TRBV10-3 and TRBJ1-1; weak D call: TRBD1 (5 bases). Germline-derived CDR1 and CDR2 are ENHRY and SYGVKD. This CDR3 comprises 16 residues. V was pared by 7 bases and J by 4 bases, with 22 bases between. The CDR3 DNA sequence: TGTGCCATCACCCCGGCCGAGGGGCAGGGCGGCACTGAAGCTTTCTTT. Its translation: CAITPAEGQGGTEAFF.

The V gene is TRBV28, the J gene TRBJ1-2, with D unresolved. Germline lookup yields CDR1 MDHEN and CDR2 SYDVKM. V was pared by 3 bases and J by 2 bases, with 1 base between. The CDR3 consists of 11 residues. The CDR3, as DNA: TGTGCCAGCAGTTTCAACTATGGCTACACCTTC. Its protein product is CASSFNYGYTF.